The 26 T cell receptor beta chains reported below all come from one sample, sequenced in a study of regulatory T cells in long-lasting Graves disease. Time point meaning: newly diagnosed GD, antithyroid drugs for less than 3 months. RNA isolated from PBMCs was used to make the TCR library. The authors built TCR beta libraries using iRepertoire HTBI primers and Arm-PCR of CDR3 regions. TCRdb recomputed calls from the multiplex PCR reads with MiXCR, one row per CDR3 protein. The sample has over 350,000 distinct CDR3 sequences, 14% seen once. These data were also reused for a study on T cells in Graves' hyperthyroidism and ophthalmopathy.

The material sequenced was peripheral blood mononuclear cells (PBMCs), taken at new diagnosis, from a patient treated with antithyroid drugs. The receptors here all came from a woman aged 50 to 65 with Graves disease.

This clonotype was seen repeatedly, ten times or more. V and J are TRBV4-1 and TRBJ2-1; D is possibly TRBD2 (7 bases). Germline V gives CDR1 MGHRA, CDR2 YSYEKL. Trimming stripped 1 base from V and 7 bases from J, with 23 bases between. The CDR3 consists of 18 residues. The CDR3 region is CASSQGPRTRGGGNEQFF. The CDR3 nucleotides read TGCGCCAGCAGCCAAGGCCCCCGAACTAGAGGGGGGGGGAATGAGCAGTTCTTC.

The rearrangement uses TRBV30 and TRBJ1-2; 8 bases align to TRBD1. Trimming at V came to 3 bases and at J to 4 bases, leaving 4 bases not matched to a gene. CDR3 length equals 13 residues. The germline gives CDR1 GTSNPN, CDR2 SVGIG (reference sequence). The chain's CDR3 is CAWSGQGTYGYTF. The CDR3 DNA sequence: TGTGCCTGGAGCGGACAGGGCACCTATGGCTACACCTTC.

Notes on this clonotype: With a much larger clone just one base away, this may be a read error. V gene TRBV10-3 combines with J gene TRBJ2-1, with 9 nucleotides matching TRBD2. The CDR3 extends over 15 amino acids. The V and J ends lost 9 bases and 9 bases, in that order; junction bases with no gene match: 15. Germline-derived CDR1 and CDR2 are ENHRY and SYGVKD. The CDR3 here is CAISLAGEARGEQFF. The CDR3 coding sequence is TGTGCCATATCCTTAGCGGGAGAAGCCAGGGGTGAGCAGTTCTTC.

This clonotype occurred many times. The chain couples TRBV18 to TRBJ1-5; maybe TRBD1 (6 bases). The CDR3 consists of 13 residues. In germline, CDR1 is KGHSH, CDR2 LQKENI. V gave up 8 bases and J gave up 4 bases, with 12 bases separating them. The CDR3 sequence: CASRGQLNQPQHF. CDR3 DNA sequence: TGTGCCAGCCGTGGACAGCTAAATCAGCCCCAGCATTTT.

This clonotype was detected a few times. CDR3 DNA sequence: TGCGCCAGCTTCTTCTTAGAAGATGAGCAGTTCTTC. Amino acid sequence: CASFFLEDEQFF. The genes are TRBV5-1 and TRBJ2-1; no clear D. The CDR3 spans 12 residues. The germline V gene has CDR1 SGHRS and CDR2 YFSETQ. V was clipped by 7 bases and J by 8 bases, with 13 bases between them.

This clonotype was detected many times. The V and J genes are TRBV29-1 and TRBJ2-3; TRBD2 matches 9 bases. The V gene end was trimmed by 1 base and the J gene end by 4 bases; junction bases not matched to a gene: 6. CDR1 SQVTM and CDR2 ANQGSEA come from the germline V gene. This CDR3 has 15 amino acids. The CDR3, as DNA: TGCAGCGTTGAAGGTTGGCGGGAGGGAGCAGATACGCAGTATTTT. Its protein is CSVEGWREGADTQYF.

This clonotype occurred many times. The J gene is TRBJ2-3, the V gene TRBV27; 7 bases map to TRBD1. J gave up 1 base and V 6 bases, and 13 bases lay outside the gene matches. Germline values: CDR1 MNHEY, CDR2 SMNVEV (reference sequence). The CDR3 loop spans 17 amino acids. CDR3 region: CASSLTRGGQGTDTQYF. In DNA form, the CDR3 reads TGTGCCAGCAGCTTAACTCGAGGGGGCCAAGGCACAGATACGCAGTATTTT.

On this clonotype itself: A much larger clone lies a single base off, so this may be a read error. The rearrangement uses TRBV27 and TRBJ2-3; 13 bases map to TRBD2. Germline lookup yields CDR1 MNHEY and CDR2 SMNVEV (reference sequence). The CDR3 consists of 16 residues. The CDR3 sequence is CTSMIGTSGIADTQYF. The CDR3 DNA sequence: TGTACCAGTATGATCGGGACTAGCGGGATTGCAGATACGCAGTATTTT.

CDR3 region: CASSVVPSGARLYNEQFF. CDR3 DNA sequence: TGTGCCAGCAGCGTAGTTCCTAGCGGGGCCCGCCTTTACAATGAGCAGTTCTTC. The chain employs TRBV9 and TRBJ2-1; 9 nucleotides align to TRBD2. This CDR3 region has 18 residues. The trim removed 0 bases at V and 4 bases at J, leaving 11 bases unmatched. Per germline, CDR1 SGDLS and CDR2 YYNGEE.

This clonotype was recorded at least ten times. The chain couples TRBV9 to TRBJ1-5; D not resolved. CDR1 and CDR2 (germline): SGDLS, YYNGEE. Trimming stripped 1 base from V and 2 bases from J, with 13 bases between. CDR3 size: 16 residues. CDR3 region: CASSVHTPHGNQPQHF. CDR3 coding DNA: TGTGCCAGCAGCGTACATACCCCTCATGGCAATCAGCCCCAGCATTTT.

Here the CDR3 DNA reads TGTGCCAGCAGCCAAGAAGGCGTAAGCTATGGCTACACCTTC. Residues: CASSQEGVSYGYTF. J is TRBJ1-2 and V is TRBV3-1; D remains ambiguous. Germline CDR1 is LGHDT and CDR2 is YNNKEL (reference sequence). With 0 bases removed from V and 4 bases from J, the gap between germline ends came to 9 bases. The CDR3 runs to 14 residues.

This clonotype was recorded many times. This chain links TRBV20-1 with TRBJ1-1, with D perhaps matching TRBD1 (6 bases). Trimming shortened V by 5 bases and J by 1 base, and 23 bases separated the two germline ends. The CDR3 spans 17 residues. Germline values: CDR1 DFQATT, CDR2 SNEGSKA (reference sequence). The CDR3 sequence: CSAPDLSTGTQNTEAFF. The DNA of the CDR3 is TGCAGTGCTCCTGATCTCTCCACCGGGACACAGAACACTGAAGCTTTCTTT.

This clonotype was counted many times. CDR3: CASSTGQGARGDEQYF. DNA of the CDR3: TGCGCCAGCAGCACGGGACAGGGGGCGCGAGGGGACGAGCAGTACTTC. V and J are TRBV5-1 and TRBJ2-7, with 12 bases aligning to TRBD1. The CDR3 totals 16 residues. V lost 4 bases, J lost 5 bases, and 10 bases stayed unmatched. Germline V lookup: CDR1 SGHRS, CDR2 YFSETQ.

Many counts were recorded for this clonotype. The V gene is TRBV9, the J gene TRBJ2-3, with 7 bases matching TRBD1. Germline V gene data show CDR1 as SGDLS and CDR2 as YYNGEE. CDR3 length: 16 residues. V was clipped by 1 base and J by 0 bases; unmatched bases: 5. The CDR3 DNA reads as TGTGCCAGCAGCGTAAGAAGGGACAGAAGCACAGATACGCAGTATTTT. It encodes CASSVRRDRSTDTQYF.

In this sample, this clonotype turned up many times. The chain employs TRBV27 and TRBJ2-1; TRBD2 is a possible D gene (5 bases). CDR1 is MNHEY and CDR2 is SMNVEV in the germline V gene (reference sequence). The V end lost 1 base, the J end lost 6 bases, and 16 bases lay between the germline ends. The CDR3 consists of 16 residues. CDR3 residues: CASSLLLVRGINEQFF. CDR3 bases: TGTGCCAGCAGTTTATTGCTAGTTCGGGGAATCAATGAGCAGTTCTTC.

The table lists this clonotype with a few counts. The chain carries TRBV27 and TRBJ2-1; 8 nucleotides align to TRBD2. The CDR3 loop spans 16 amino acids. Germline V gives CDR1 MNHEY, CDR2 SMNVEV (reference sequence). With V trimmed by 5 bases and J by 2 bases, 8 bases remained unmatched. CDR3 amino acids: CASSGGWRGAYNEQFF. In nucleotides, the CDR3 is TGTGCCAGCAGTGGAGGATGGCGGGGGGCCTACAATGAGCAGTTCTTC.

This clonotype occurred many times. The gene calls are TRBV19 and TRBJ2-1; TRBD2 aligns across 7 bases. CDR1 and CDR2 (germline): LNHDA, SQIVND (reference sequence). The junction had 3 bases not matched to a gene; V was cut back by 2 bases and J by 5 bases. The CDR3 is 14 residues long. For the CDR3, the DNA is TGTGCCAGTAGTATAAGTGGGACTAACAATGAGCAGTTCTTC. Translation gives CASSISGTNNEQFF.

As for this clonotype: One end of the junction is discordant with germline, which a read error may explain. The rearrangement links TRBV18 to TRBJ2-1; TRBD1 agrees at 7 bases. The CDR3 totals 15 residues. CDR1 KGHSH and CDR2 LQKENI come from the germline V gene. In nucleotides, the CDR3 is TGTGCCAGCTCATCACCGGGACAGAGCTACAATGAGCAGTTCTTC. This translates into CASSSPGQSYNEQFF.

CDR3 coding DNA: TGTGCCAGCAGTTACTCCCGGGGACAAGGCGGCGAAAAACTGTTTTTT. It specifies CASSYSRGQGGEKLFF. The rearrangement links TRBV6-2 or TRBV6-3 to TRBJ1-4; D may be TRBD1 (6 bases). CDR1 MNHEY and CDR2 SVGEGT come from the germline V gene. There are 16 residues in the CDR3. V lost 0 bases, J lost 8 bases, and 16 bases lay in between.

For the CDR3, the DNA is TGTGCCAGTAGTACTCTACTAGCGGGGTACACAGATACGCAGTATTTT. Encoded protein: CASSTLLAGYTDTQYF. The rearrangement joins TRBV19 to TRBJ2-3, with TRBD2 matching 10 bases. Germline CDR1 reads LNHDA; CDR2 reads SQIVND (reference sequence). The CDR3 totals 16 residues. V was pared by 4 bases and J by 2 bases, with 6 bases of the junction left unmatched.

The chain couples TRBV27 to TRBJ2-7; D is possibly TRBD1 or TRBD2 (5 bases each). Per the germline V gene, CDR1 is MNHEY and CDR2 is SMNVEV (reference sequence). This CDR3 contains 18 residues. Trimming took 5 bases from V and 9 from J, leaving 32 bases between them. The CDR3 nucleotides read TGTGCCAGCAGTCCATACATCTCCCTCCCGGGACCAAGGATTGTGCAGTACTTC. It codes for CASSPYISLPGPRIVQYF.

This rearrangement joins TRBV5-1 to TRBJ2-2; D gene ambiguous. CDR1 and CDR2 (germline): SGHRS, YFSETQ. The CDR3 is 12 amino acids. Trimming stripped 7 bases from V and 4 bases from J, with 8 bases between. The CDR3 here is CASSTPTGELFF. The CDR3 bases are TGCGCCAGCTCAACCCCCACCGGGGAGCTGTTTTTT.

Turning to this clonotype: This may be a read error, as it is one base from a much larger clone. The chain uses TRBV28 and TRBJ2-2; D remains unclear. This CDR3 comprises 14 residues. Germline V gives CDR1 MDHEN, CDR2 SYDVKM. V was clipped by 7 bases and J by 1 base, with 10 bases between them. CDR3 region: CASNPHKNTGELFF. The CDR3 bases are TGTGCCAGCAATCCCCACAAGAACACCGGGGAGCTGTTTTTT.

At least ten counts were recorded for this clonotype. V usage is TRBV28 and J usage is TRBJ1-1, with D possibly matching TRBD1 (6 bases). Germline-derived CDR1 and CDR2 are MDHEN and SYDVKM. Trimming removed 3 bases from V and 0 bases from J, with 11 bases in between. The CDR3 is 15 amino acids. CDR3 nucleotides: TGTGCCAGCAGTTTCCCCTGGACAGTGAACACTGAAGCTTTCTTT. Protein product: CASSFPWTVNTEAFF.

In this sample, this clonotype turned up a few times. The chain recombines TRBV6-9 with TRBJ2-7, with a weak D call TRBD2 (5 bases). CDR3 length equals 16 residues. V was clipped by 3 bases and J by 2 bases, with 17 bases between them. CDR1 MNHGY and CDR2 SVAAGI come from the germline V gene. CDR3 sequence reads: CASSYKAGAGPYEQYF. CDR3 DNA: TGTGCCAGCAGTTACAAGGCGGGCGCCGGACCCTACGAGCAGTACTTC.

The V and J genes are TRBV7-9 and TRBJ2-1; either TRBD1 or TRBD2 may fit D (5 bases each). V was shortened by 9 bases and J by 7 bases, with 16 bases between the two germline ends. This CDR3 is 13 amino acids long. CDR1 is SEHNR, CDR2 FQNEAQ, per germline (reference sequence). The CDR3 bases are TGTGCCAGGCCGGGGCGGGTGGGAAATGAGCAGTTCTTC. Amino acids: CARPGRVGNEQFF. The whole variable domain, filled in from reference TRBV7-9 and TRBJ2-1, reads DTGVSQNPRHKITKRGQNVTFRCDPISEHNRLYWYRQTLGQGPEFLTYFQNEAQLEKSRLLSDRFSAERPKGSFSTLEIQRTEQGDSAMYLCARPGRVGNEQFFGPGTRLTVL.